Below, one TCR beta chain is given with its context. Its antigen is currently unknown. Produced via immunoSEQ multiplex PCR; TCRdb's table is partial and in-frame only. The sample consists of about 640,000 clones, roughly 70% of them appearing once. This sample was taken from a study of shared clonotypes between healthy human individuals. Study conclusions and caveats: The study drew on few donors, limiting represented genetic and exposure-history diversity.

Germline loops: CDR1 MNHNS, CDR2 SASEGT. CDR3 size: 14 residues. V lost 2 bases and J lost 7, with 14 bases in between. The source of this sequence is a woman in her 30s in good health. The sample comprised memory CD4+ T cells sorted from blood. Subset meaning: CD45RA-negative fraction. The rearrangement links TRBV6-1 to TRBJ1-2; D gene uncertain. The CDR3 nucleotides read TGTGCCAGCAGTGAATTTTTTATCCCCCCTGGCTACACCTTC. It translates to CASSEFFIPPGYTF.